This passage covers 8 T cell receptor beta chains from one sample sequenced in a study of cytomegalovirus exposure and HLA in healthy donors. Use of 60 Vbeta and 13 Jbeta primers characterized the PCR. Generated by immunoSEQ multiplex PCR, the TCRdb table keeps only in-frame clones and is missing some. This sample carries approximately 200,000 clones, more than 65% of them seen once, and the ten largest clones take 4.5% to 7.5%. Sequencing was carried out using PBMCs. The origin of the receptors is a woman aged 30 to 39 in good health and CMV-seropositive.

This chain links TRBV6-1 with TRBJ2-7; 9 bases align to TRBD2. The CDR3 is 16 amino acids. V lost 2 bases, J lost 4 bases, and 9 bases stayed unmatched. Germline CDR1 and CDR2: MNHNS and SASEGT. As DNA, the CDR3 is TGTGCCAGCAGTGAATGGTCTAGCGGGAAGGAGTACGAGCAGTACTTC. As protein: CASSEWSSGKEYEQYF.

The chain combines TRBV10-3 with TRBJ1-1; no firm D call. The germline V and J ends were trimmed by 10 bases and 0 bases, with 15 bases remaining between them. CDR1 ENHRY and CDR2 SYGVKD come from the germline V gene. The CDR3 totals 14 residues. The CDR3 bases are TGTGCCAGCTGCCGGGAGGGAGTGAACACTGAAGCTTTCTTT. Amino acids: CASCREGVNTEAFF.

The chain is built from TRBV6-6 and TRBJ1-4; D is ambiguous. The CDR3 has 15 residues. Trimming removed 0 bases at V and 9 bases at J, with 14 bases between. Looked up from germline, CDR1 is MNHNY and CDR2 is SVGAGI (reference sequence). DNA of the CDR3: TGTGCCAGCAGTTACTCAGCTTCGGGAGGGAAAAAACTGTTTTTT. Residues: CASSYSASGGKKLFF.

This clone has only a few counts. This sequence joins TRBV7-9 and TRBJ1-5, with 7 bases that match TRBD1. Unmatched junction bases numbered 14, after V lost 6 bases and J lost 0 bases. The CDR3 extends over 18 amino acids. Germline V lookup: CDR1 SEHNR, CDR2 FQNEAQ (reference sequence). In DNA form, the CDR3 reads TGTGCCAGCAGTCCCGGAGGGGGCAGTCCGAATAGCAATCAGCCCCAGCATTTT. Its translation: CASSPGGGSPNSNQPQHF. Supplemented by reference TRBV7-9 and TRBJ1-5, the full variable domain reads DTGVSQNPRHKITKRGQNVTFRCDPISEHNRLYWYRQTLGQGPEFLTYFQNEAQLEKSRLLSDRFSAERPKGSFSTLEIQRTEQGDSAMYLCASSPGGGSPNSNQPQHFGDGTRLSIL.

CDR3 sequence (DNA): TGTGCCAGCTCACCGCCACTAGTGGCGAACAATGAGCAGTTCTTC. Translating gives CASSPPLVANNEQFF. The chain recombines TRBV18 with TRBJ2-1; TRBD2 is a possible D gene (5 bases). The CDR3 consists of 15 residues. CDR1 is KGHSH and CDR2 is LQKENI in the germline V gene. Trimming cost V 3 bases and J 5 bases, with 14 bases left between them.

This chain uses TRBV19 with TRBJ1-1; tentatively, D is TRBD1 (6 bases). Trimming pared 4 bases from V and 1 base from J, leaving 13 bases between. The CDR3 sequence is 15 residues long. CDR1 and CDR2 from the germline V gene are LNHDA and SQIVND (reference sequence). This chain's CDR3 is CASSRGGAGNTEAFF. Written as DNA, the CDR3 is TGTGCCAGTAGTAGGGGGGGCGCAGGGAACACTGAAGCTTTCTTT. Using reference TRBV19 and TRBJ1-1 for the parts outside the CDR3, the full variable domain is DGGITQSPKYLFRKEGQNVTLSCEQNLNHDAMYWYRQDPGQGLRLIYYSQIVNDFQKGDIAEGYSVSREKKESFPLTVTSAQKNPTAFYLCASSRGGAGNTEAFFGQGTRLTVV.

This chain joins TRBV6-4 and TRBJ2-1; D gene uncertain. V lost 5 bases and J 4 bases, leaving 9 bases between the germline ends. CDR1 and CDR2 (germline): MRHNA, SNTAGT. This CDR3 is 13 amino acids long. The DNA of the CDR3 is TGTGCCAGCAGTTTTGGCCCTTACAATGAGCAGTTCTTC. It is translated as CASSFGPYNEQFF.

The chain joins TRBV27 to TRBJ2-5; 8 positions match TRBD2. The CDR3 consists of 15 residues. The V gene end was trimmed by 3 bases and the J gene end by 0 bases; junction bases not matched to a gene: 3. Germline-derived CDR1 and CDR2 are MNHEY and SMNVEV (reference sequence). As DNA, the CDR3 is TGTGCCAGCAGTTTTTTGCGGGGGGACCAAGAGACCCAGTACTTC. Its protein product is CASSFLRGDQETQYF.